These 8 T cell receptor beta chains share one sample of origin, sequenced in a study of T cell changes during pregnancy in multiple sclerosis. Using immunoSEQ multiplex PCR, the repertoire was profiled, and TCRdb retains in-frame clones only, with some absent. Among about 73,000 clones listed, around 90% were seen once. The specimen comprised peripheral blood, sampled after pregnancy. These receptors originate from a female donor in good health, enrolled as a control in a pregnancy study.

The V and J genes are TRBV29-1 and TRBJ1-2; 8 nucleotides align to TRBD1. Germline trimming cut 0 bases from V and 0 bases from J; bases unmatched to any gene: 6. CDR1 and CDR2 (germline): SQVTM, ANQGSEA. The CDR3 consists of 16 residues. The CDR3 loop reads CSVEDLGTGSNYGYTF. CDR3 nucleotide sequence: TGCAGCGTTGAAGATCTAGGGACAGGATCTAACTATGGCTACACCTTC.

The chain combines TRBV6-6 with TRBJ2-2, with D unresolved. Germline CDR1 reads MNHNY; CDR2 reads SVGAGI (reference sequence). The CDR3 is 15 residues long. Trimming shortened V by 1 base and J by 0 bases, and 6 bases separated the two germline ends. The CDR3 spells CASSYLATNTGELFF. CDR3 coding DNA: TGTGCCAGCAGTTACTTGGCAACGAACACCGGGGAGCTGTTTTTT.

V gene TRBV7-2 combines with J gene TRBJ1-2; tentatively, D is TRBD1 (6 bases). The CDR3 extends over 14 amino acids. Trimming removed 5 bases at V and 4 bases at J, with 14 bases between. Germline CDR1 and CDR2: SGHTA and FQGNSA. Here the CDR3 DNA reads TGTGCCAGCAGCCGCGCGGGGGGGCCCTATGGCTACACCTTC. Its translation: CASSRAGGPYGYTF. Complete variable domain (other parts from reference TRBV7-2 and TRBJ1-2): GAGVSQSPSNKVTEKGKDVELRCDPISGHTALYWYRQSLGQGLEFLIYFQGNSAPDKSGLPSDRFSAERTGGSVSTLTIQRTQQEDSAVYLCASSRAGGPYGYTFGSGTRLTVV.

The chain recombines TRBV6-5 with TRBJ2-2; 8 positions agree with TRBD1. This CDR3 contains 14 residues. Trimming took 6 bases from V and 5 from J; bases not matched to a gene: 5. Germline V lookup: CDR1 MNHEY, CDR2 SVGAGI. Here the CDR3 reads CASRGTGRTGELFF. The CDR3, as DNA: TGTGCCAGCAGAGGGACAGGACGGACCGGGGAGCTGTTTTTT.

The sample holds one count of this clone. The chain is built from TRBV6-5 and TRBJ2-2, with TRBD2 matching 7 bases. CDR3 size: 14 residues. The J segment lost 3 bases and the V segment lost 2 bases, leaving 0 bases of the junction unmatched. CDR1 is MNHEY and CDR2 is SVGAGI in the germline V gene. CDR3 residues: CASSYGGDTGELFF. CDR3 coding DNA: TGTGCCAGCAGTTACGGGGGGGACACCGGGGAGCTGTTTTTT.

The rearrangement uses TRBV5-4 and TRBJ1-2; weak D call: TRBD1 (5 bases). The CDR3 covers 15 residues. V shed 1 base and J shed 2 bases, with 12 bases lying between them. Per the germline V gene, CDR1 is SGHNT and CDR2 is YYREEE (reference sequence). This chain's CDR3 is CASSLRGGGNYGYTF. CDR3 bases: TGTGCCAGCAGCTTGCGCGGGGGGGGGAACTATGGCTACACCTTC.

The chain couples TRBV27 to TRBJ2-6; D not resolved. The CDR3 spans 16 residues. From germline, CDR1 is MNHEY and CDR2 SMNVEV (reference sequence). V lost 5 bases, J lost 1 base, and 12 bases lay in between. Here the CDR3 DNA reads TGTGCCAGCAGTACGAAGCAGGATTCTGGGGCCAACGTCCTGACTTTC. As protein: CASSTKQDSGANVLTF.

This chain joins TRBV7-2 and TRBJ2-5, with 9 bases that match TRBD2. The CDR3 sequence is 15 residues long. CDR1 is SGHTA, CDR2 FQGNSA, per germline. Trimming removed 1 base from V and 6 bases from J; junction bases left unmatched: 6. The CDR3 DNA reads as TGTGCCAGCAGCTTAGTCGGCCTAGCGGGACAGACCCAGTACTTC. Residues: CASSLVGLAGQTQYF.